The present entry profiles one T cell receptor (beta chain) with its context. The source of the sample is a study of blood T cell repertoires in COVID-19. In the original workflow: Researchers report that nucleated cell counts were estimated from reference gene primer amplification. Sequenced by immunoSEQ multiplex PCR; TCRdb stores in-frame clones only, minus some. That table furnishes V, J and clone size, whereas the DNA furnished D and trimming. The table has some 190,000 clones, approximately 85% seen once. The CDR3 runs to 16 residues. Germline lookup yields CDR1 SGHRS and CDR2 YFSETQ. The V gene end was trimmed by 2 bases and the J gene end by 5 bases; junction bases not matched to a gene: 10.

Sequencing was done on a sample of peripheral blood. This clonotype originated in a human donor with active or convalescent COVID-19. The donor label of this sample is uncertain. The V call is TRBV5-1, the J call TRBJ2-5; 9 nucleotides align to TRBD2. Written as DNA, the CDR3 is TGCGCCAGCAGCTTCTCGCAAGCGGGAGGTGGTGAGACCCAGTACTTC. Translated, it gives CASSFSQAGGGETQYF.